This TCR beta chain was captured by sequencing in a study of tumor-infiltrating lymphocytes in primary liver carcinoma. Each 20-30 mg portion of unsorted bulk tissue served as the source for co-extraction of RNA and DNA. Primary liver carcinomas in the patients were surgically resected. The investigators made TCR beta cDNA from 400 to 500 ng total RNA, using a constant-region primer. It was through three nested multiplex PCR rounds of slightly modified ARM-PCR that TCR beta libraries arose. Running around 10 cycles apiece, the first two PCR rounds relied on TRBV1-TRBV30 forward primers together with a C-beta reverse primer. TCRdb re-called the multiplex PCR reads with MiXCR, one entry per CDR3 protein. The sample contains fewer than 200,000 distinct CDR3 sequences, around four fifths of which appear only once. As concerns this clonotype: No antigen is known for it. Because it lacks the conserved phenylalanine or tryptophan at the end, this CDR3 is likely a read error.

CDR1 and CDR2 from the germline V gene are MNHEY and SVGAGI. The CDR3 runs 13 residues. Study-wide findings and caveats: Significantly greater top-250-clone fractions characterized tumors relative to blood (p = 0.039). Only about 8-24% of top clones were detected in each of the five tumor regions.

The gene calls are TRBV6-5 and TRBJ2-3; D is ambiguous. Sequencing used tumor tissue from primary liver carcinoma. The TCR originated in a man aged 40-49 years with primary liver carcinoma and hepatitis B virus infection. CDR3 coding DNA: TGTACCAGCAGTTACCCGGGCCTAGGGACGCAGTATTAT. As protein: CTSSYPGLGTQYY.